This T cell receptor (beta chain) was recovered during a study of T cells after yellow fever vaccination. Study results and caveats: The study re-detected most primary-vaccination clones after the booster (around 96% CD4, 88% CD8). Clonotypes shared by both compartments, CD4 and CD8, made up a small share.

For TCR, cDNA came from 5'RACE template switching, which added a universal primer site and UMIs. TCRdb analysed the 5' RACE reads with MiXCR anew, one entry per CDR3 protein. The sample includes more than 200,000 distinct CDR3 sequences, more than 3.5% of them seen just once. This clonotype was observed many times. Its cognate antigen is unknown. V was shortened by 5 bases and J by 9 bases, with 7 bases between the two germline ends. Germline V CDR1 and CDR2: PRHDT, FYEKMQ (reference sequence). CDR3 size: 11 residues. The source was PBMCs, collected 15 days after the yellow fever booster vaccination. The source is a man between 18 and 35 years old who received the YFV17D yellow fever vaccine. The chain recombines TRBV13 with TRBJ2-2; unclear D gene. CDR3 loop: CASSLRRELFF. The CDR3 DNA reads TGTGCCAGCAGCCTCCGGAGGGAGCTGTTTTTT.